The sequence of this TCR beta chain was determined in a study of human T cells and chemical hapten exposure. TCRdb processed the RACE reads anew with MiXCR; each CDR3 protein has one entry. The sample records some 150,000 distinct CDR3 sequences, 12% being singletons. This clonotype occurred a few times. The CDR3 consists of 15 residues. Germline V lookup: CDR1 SGHNT, CDR2 YYREEE (reference sequence). V shed 3 bases and J 2 bases; nucleotides not matched to a gene: 4. Time point defined: patch test 2, 6 weeks after DPC sensitization. Treatment in this sample: therapeutic diphenylcyclopropenone sensitization with weekly scalp DPC.

The material sequenced was whole blood, taken in connection with sensitization to the hapten diphenylcyclopropenone (DPC). This clonotype originated in a woman aged 50 to 60 with alopecia areata. Some clones in this sample may be carry-over from other donors' samples. This rearrangement joins TRBV5-4 to TRBJ2-1; 8 nucleotides line up with TRBD1. The CDR3 region has the DNA TGTGCCAGCAGCTCACAGGGGGGAACCTACAATGAGCAGTTCTTC. This encodes CASSSQGGTYNEQFF.